This T cell receptor (beta chain) appears in the sequencing data of a study of T cell repertoires in cytomegalovirus infection. The overall study: TCR beta signatures that were public indicated CMV infection and matching HLA type.

This clonotype was recorded many times. Its specificity is not known. TCRdb processed the reads anew with MiXCR; each CDR3 protein has one entry. The sample contains about 680,000 distinct CDR3 sequences, about 24% of which appear only once. Study-wide points: Summed frequency of shared TCR beta families picked out CMV carriers who also had the relevant HLA. The ex vivo response was dominated by HLA-C-restricted CMV-specific TCR beta clonotypes.

V was pared by 2 bases and J by 2 bases, with 9 bases between. Per the germline V gene, CDR1 is MDHEN and CDR2 is SYDVKM. The length of the CDR3 is 14 residues. Source material: CD8+ T cells from PBMCs. The sequence was obtained from a human donor in good health (CMV status not recorded). Some clones in this sample may be carry-over from other donors' samples. The chain uses TRBV28 and TRBJ1-1; TRBD1 might be the D (6 bases). In nucleotides, the CDR3 is TGTGCCAGCAGTTTACGGGGGGCTAACACTGAAGCTTTCTTT. It is translated as CASSLRGANTEAFF.